The source of this T cell receptor beta chain is a study of lymphopenia after photon versus proton radiotherapy. Notes on the study in general: Larger post-nadir TCR diversity loss correlated inversely with survival in deceased patients. After lymphocyte nadir, photon-treated repertoires showed oligoclonal expansion, especially CD8+ Temra.

With respect to this clone: Its antigen is undetermined.

Assay used: immunoSEQ multiplex PCR; TCRdb lists only in-frame clones, some missing. The sample lists about 160,000 clones; about 88% were seen once. The CDR3 contains 14 residues. With 4 bases clipped from V and 7 bases from J, the junction kept 7 bases outside the gene matches. Germline CDR1 reads SGHRS; CDR2 reads YFSETQ. The TCR was taken from a middle-aged man with gastric cancer. This sample comprised peripheral blood, obtained from a patient treated with photon-based radiotherapy. The chain combines TRBV5-1 with TRBJ2-1, with 8 bases identical to TRBD2. The CDR3 bases are TGCGCCAGCAGCCCGCAAGCGGGAGTAAATGAGCAGTTCTTC. It translates to CASSPQAGVNEQFF.